The entry below gives a single T cell receptor beta chain sequence along with its context. V shed 4 bases, J shed 8 bases, and the junction held 10 bases outside the gene matches. CDR3 length equals 15 residues. Germline CDR1 SGHKS, CDR2 YYEKEE (reference sequence). The data were taken from a study of blood T cells in healthy people across ages. Primed by a sample-barcoded 5' primer and a J-beta primer mix, a second PCR proceeded for about 6 to 11 cycles. TCRdb itself ran the 5' RACE reads through MiXCR, one entry per CDR3 protein. This table has about 840,000 distinct CDR3 sequences, roughly 28% appearing once. These data also featured in a second study, about T cells of mothers and their children.

Material: blood. This chain joins TRBV5-5 and TRBJ2-3; 10 bases are a match to TRBD1. This TCR was recovered from a woman aged 40 to 50 in good health. In DNA form, the CDR3 reads TGTGCCAGCAGCCCCGGGACAGGGGTCTCCCTTACGCAGTATTTT. Protein sequence: CASSPGTGVSLTQYF.